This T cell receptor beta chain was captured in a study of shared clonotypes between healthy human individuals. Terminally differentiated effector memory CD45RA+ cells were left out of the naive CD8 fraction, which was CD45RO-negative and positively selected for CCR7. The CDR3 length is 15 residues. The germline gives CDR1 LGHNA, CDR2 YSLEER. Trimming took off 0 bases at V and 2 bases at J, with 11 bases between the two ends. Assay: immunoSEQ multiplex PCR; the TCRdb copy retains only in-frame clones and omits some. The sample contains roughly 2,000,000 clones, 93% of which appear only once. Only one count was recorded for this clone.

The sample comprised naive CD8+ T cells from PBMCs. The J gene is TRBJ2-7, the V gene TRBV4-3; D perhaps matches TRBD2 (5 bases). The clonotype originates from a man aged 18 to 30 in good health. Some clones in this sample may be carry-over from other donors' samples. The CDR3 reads CASSQDPASPYEQYF. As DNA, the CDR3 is TGCGCCAGCAGCCAAGATCCGGCTAGCCCCTACGAGCAGTACTTC.